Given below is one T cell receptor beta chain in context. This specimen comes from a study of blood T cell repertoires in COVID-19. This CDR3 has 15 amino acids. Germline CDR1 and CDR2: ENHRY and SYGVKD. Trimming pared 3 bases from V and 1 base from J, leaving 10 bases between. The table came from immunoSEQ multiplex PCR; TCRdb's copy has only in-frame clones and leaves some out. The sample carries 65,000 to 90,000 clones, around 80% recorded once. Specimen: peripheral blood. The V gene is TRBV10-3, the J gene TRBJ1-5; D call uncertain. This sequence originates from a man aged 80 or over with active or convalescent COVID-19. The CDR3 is CAISDRGRSNQPQHF. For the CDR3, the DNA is TGTGCCATCAGTGACCGGGGTAGGAGCAATCAGCCCCAGCATTTT.